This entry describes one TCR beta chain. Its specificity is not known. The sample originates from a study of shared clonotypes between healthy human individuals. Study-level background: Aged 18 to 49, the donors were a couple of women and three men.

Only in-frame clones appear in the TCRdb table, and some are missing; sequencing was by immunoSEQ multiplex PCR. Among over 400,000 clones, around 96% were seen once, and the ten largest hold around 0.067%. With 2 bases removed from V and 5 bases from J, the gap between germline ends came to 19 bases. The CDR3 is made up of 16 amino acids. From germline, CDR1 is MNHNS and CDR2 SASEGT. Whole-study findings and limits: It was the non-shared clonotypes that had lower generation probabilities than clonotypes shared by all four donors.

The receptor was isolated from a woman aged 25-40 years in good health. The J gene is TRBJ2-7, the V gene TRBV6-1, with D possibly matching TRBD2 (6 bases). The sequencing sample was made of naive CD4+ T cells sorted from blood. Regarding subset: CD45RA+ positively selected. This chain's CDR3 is CASSESHARRVNEQYF. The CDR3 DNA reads TGTGCCAGCAGTGAATCTCACGCGAGGAGGGTCAACGAGCAGTACTTC.